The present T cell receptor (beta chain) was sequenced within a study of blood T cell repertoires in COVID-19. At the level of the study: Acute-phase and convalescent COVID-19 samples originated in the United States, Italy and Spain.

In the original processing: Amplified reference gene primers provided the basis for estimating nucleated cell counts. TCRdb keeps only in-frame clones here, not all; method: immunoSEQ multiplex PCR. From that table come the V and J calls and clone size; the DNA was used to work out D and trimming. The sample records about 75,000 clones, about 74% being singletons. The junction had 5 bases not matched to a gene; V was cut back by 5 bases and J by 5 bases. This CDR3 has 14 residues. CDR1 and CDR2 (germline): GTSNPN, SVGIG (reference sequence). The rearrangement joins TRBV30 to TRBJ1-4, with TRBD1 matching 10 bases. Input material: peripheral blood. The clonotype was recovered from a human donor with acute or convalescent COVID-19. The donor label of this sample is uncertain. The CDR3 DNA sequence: TGTGCCTGGTGGACAGGGGGAAAGAATGAAAAACTGTTTTTT. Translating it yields CAWWTGGKNEKLFF.